What follows is one T cell receptor beta chain and its context. Its antigen is unknown. The germline CDR1 and CDR2 sequences are LGHNA and YSLEER. The ends were cut back, 1 base at V and 4 bases at J, with 10 bases in the middle. This CDR3 comprises 14 residues. TCR cDNA was made by 5'RACE template switching, adding a universal primer site and UMIs. From the 5' RACE reads, TCRdb called clonotypes with MiXCR, one entry per CDR3 protein. This sample has approximately 550,000 distinct CDR3 sequences, with less than 20% found just once. The source of the sample is a study of T cells after yellow fever vaccination. Study findings and constraints: It was a small share of clonotypes that appeared in both CD4 and CD8 compartments. Though weaker, the secondary response peaked faster, on day 5 versus 15.

The sample in question was PBMCs, obtained 15 days after the yellow fever booster vaccination. The sequence derives from a man aged 25 to 45 who received the YFV17D yellow fever vaccine. The rearrangement uses TRBV4-3 and TRBJ1-2; D possibly corresponds to TRBD1 (6 bases). In nucleotides, the CDR3 is TGCGCCAGCAGCCAAGGGGACACTCCCTATGGCTACACCTTC. It specifies CASSQGDTPYGYTF.